Each of the 2 T cell receptor beta chains below was sequenced from the same sample in a study of beta chain features in type 1 diabetes. Expressed TCRB transcripts were sequenced because the isolated RNA had all been reverse transcribed beforehand. Method: immunoSEQ multiplex PCR; TCRdb's copy keeps in-frame clones and lacks some. The table lists roughly 500,000 clones, over 9.5% of them singletons. Sequenced input: naive CD4+ T cells from blood. Every receptor here comes from a woman aged 18-35 years in good health.

This clone has only a few counts. The rearrangement links TRBV14 to TRBJ1-6; D remains unclear. Trimming shortened V by 1 base and J by 9 bases, and 7 bases separated the two germline ends. The germline CDR1 and CDR2 sequences are SGHDN and FVKESK. The CDR3 covers 13 residues. CDR3 DNA: TGTGCCAGCAGCCAAGTGGGCGGTTCACCCCTCCACTTT. It yields the protein CASSQVGGSPLHF.

This clone has only a few counts. The chain combines TRBV4-2 with TRBJ2-1, with TRBD2 matching 7 bases. This CDR3 has 15 residues. Germline-derived CDR1 and CDR2 are LGHNA and YNFKEQ. V was pared by 4 bases and J by 5 bases, with 8 bases of the junction left unmatched. The CDR3 reads CASSPWRELDNEQFF. CDR3 in DNA: TGTGCCAGCAGCCCCTGGCGGGAGCTCGACAATGAGCAGTTCTTC.